Sequencing of this TCR beta chain was carried out in a study of cytomegalovirus exposure and HLA in healthy donors (dated by TCRdb to about 2017). Broadly, across the study: According to an earlier analysis of several hundred of the donors, some 180 million T cells yielded over 100 million unique TCR beta sequences and 276 Gb of sequence data. An early release that covered around 590 HLA-typed donors contained about 300 gigabases of sequencing data and around 80 million unique TCR sequences. Of the roughly 410 genotyped donors, 65% to 90% were placed in the genetic ancestry cluster associated with self-reported Caucasian donors. The study aimed to test whether signatures of past pathogen exposure could be identified by cataloging public T cell receptors. Using immunosequencing, the study profiled T cell repertoires from around 670 subjects and related those repertoires to cytomegalovirus serostatus. Along with the roughly 670-subject first cohort, a separate validation cohort of 120 different subjects was used. To predict cytomegalovirus infection status, the study combined high-throughput TCR immunosequencing, statistical association of individual TCRs with disease status, and machine learning. In a later analysis, previously published TCR beta repertoires from 500 to 750 donors were re-analyzed and high-resolution HLA genotyping was added so that TCR occurrence patterns could be studied. In the later analysis, no new phenotypic data were used to find candidate immune exposures; instead, reliance was placed on TCR beta sequences and their occurrence across donors. An earlier analysis of several hundred of the donors used high-throughput TCR beta sequencing to judge whether each TCR beta V gene segment behaved as functional or pseudogenic. Donor age, sex, ethnicity and CMV serostatus were collected together with the repertoire data. In a later genetic analysis, genome-wide SNP genotypes for about 60% of the 666 donors were used, and that subset was treated as a discovery cohort. All discovery cohort repertoires had been generated on a single sequencing platform. HLA typing included class I and class II loci at four-digit resolution. Typing coverage differed by locus: A, B, C, DRB1 and DQB1 were typed in roughly 629-640 donors, DQA1 in approximately 520, DPA1 in 600 to 610, and DPB1 in just under 490. A handful of DR-DQ haplotypes were handled as single units for association and clustering because linkage in the cohort was strong. Among around 400 genotyped donors of the cohort, an average of about 240,000 unique TCR beta nucleotide sequences were sequenced per donor, 15% to 20% of them non-productive.

CDR1 and CDR2 are read off the germline V gene as MDHEN and SYDVKM. V loses 1 base, J loses 5 bases, and the germline ends lie 11 bases apart. The CDR3 starts with the cysteine, ends with the phenylalanine, and has 14 residues. The sequence is cut down to CDR3 DNA, 42 bases in frame from base 1. Study-wide conclusions, independent of this receptor: CMV serostatus was the only immune exposure information available for the cohort. Correlated functional status among segregating V segments might reflect linkage disequilibrium, but an unknown experimental factor could not be ruled out. In this cohort, only TCR beta chains were sequenced, and detectable features were limited by the absence of alpha or paired-chain data. A cluster of highly shared sequence variants was judged likely to be a technical artifact of the sequencing pipeline. In an earlier analysis of some 500 of the donors, most TCR beta V segments appeared in productive rearrangements about 87% or about 30% of the time, broadly matching IMGT annotations. Most TCR sequences were seen in very few donors, while some public TCRs were found in many individuals. A few of the identified cytomegalovirus-associated TCR beta chains were confirmed in vitro to be specific for cytomegalovirus antigens. Assigning TCR associations to individual alleles was difficult when HLA alleles, especially DR and DQ, strongly co-occurred. In a later analysis, several top co-occurrence clusters were reported to appear linked to parvovirus B19, influenza, CMV and Epstein-Barr virus. A later genetic analysis associated a missense DCLRE1C variant with V-gene and J-gene trimming of TCR beta chains, and an independent cohort replicated the association. Because counts were too low, some 17 rarely observed V segments, including chromosome 9 orphons, were excluded from the earlier analysis of fewer than 650 of the donors. In both the original and validation cohorts, the classifier was reported to diagnose cytomegalovirus status with high specificity and sensitivity. The study gave a list of more than 150 TCR beta chains associated with cytomegalovirus. Compared with the roughly 710-donor mean, donors in an Asian-associated ancestry cluster had fewer N-insertions in productive TCRs, according to a later genetic analysis. Because the 87-base-pair reads could not distinguish some IMGT-functional V segments, including TRBV6-2 and TRBV6-3, those segments were excluded. Sequencing depth was assumed to be roughly uniform across donors in the presence/absence analyses, though that assumption may not hold. A further reported finding was that TCR beta sequences accurately predicted the HLA-A and HLA-B alleles for most subjects in the first cohort. According to a later analysis, most CMV-associated TCR beta chains appeared to be HLA-restricted, and the HLA associations seemed to be driven largely by CMV exposure. At a false discovery rate of 0.05, a later analysis linked roughly 17,000 TCR beta sequences to specific HLA alleles. In a later analysis, the rate of TCR association differed among HLA loci, with DRB1 alleles having the most associated TCRs and HLA-C alleles having the fewest. HLA typing was unavailable for some donors at each locus, so association tests used only the typed subset. In a later analysis, HLA-associated TCR beta chains were found to be more clonally expanded and to have lower generation probabilities than equally common non-associated chains. According to the authors, the approach could potentially be generalized to other disease states and immunological phenotypes.

The cohort comprised approximately 700 healthy bone marrow donors. At the time of sampling, every cohort member was nominally healthy, though immune exposures that went unrecorded were likely present. The donor tested CMV seronegative, placing the donor among the approximately 400 seronegative members of the cohort. A peripheral blood sample was collected from each donor, and TCR beta sequencing was performed on peripheral blood mononuclear cells. The Qiagen DNeasy Blood Extraction Kit was used to extract genomic DNA from the blood cell samples. Receptor libraries were prepared by the immunoSEQ multiplex PCR assay. The multiplex PCR relied on a mix of 60 forward primers for TCR Vbeta segments and 13 reverse primers for TCR Jbeta segments. The CDR3 region of rearranged TCR beta genes was amplified from genomic DNA by a multiplex PCR assay. The amplified TCR beta libraries were sequenced on the Illumina HiSeq System as 87-base-pair reads. Under the source paper's analysis protocol: A later analysis counted about 82 million unique TCR beta chains across the 550 to 750 repertoires, and around 9.9 million of these chains were shared by at least two donors. To remove PCR and sequencing errors, raw reads were error-corrected and collapsed into unique sequences using a nearest-neighbor algorithm that merged closely related sequences. V, D and J gene segments were assigned by aligning CDR3 sequences to IMGT reference sequences. Each retained sequence needed at least a six-nucleotide match to both a V gene segment and a J gene segment. A rearrangement counted as productive if the CDR3 had no stop codons and remained in frame with V and J, and every other rearrangement counted as non-productive. CDR3 was defined by IMGT convention, running from the second conserved V-encoded cysteine to the conserved J-encoded phenylalanine. Sequences without an unambiguous match to a single V gene segment were excluded from the earlier analysis of 450 to 650 of the donors. An earlier analysis of roughly 590 of the donors called V segments functional above 56.7% productive rearrangements and segregating when the between-donor standard deviation exceeded 5%. A statistical classification framework was developed to diagnose cytomegalovirus status using the catalog of TCR beta chain sequences. In a later analysis, V and J genes were assigned by comparing TCR nucleotide sequences against IMGT/GENE-DB human TR gene sequences. Using the TCRdist pipeline, a later analysis assigned CDR3 sequences along with most-parsimonious VDJ recombination scenarios. In a later analysis, each TCR beta chain was defined by its CDR3 amino acid sequence together with its V-gene family, and reads lacking a unique V-gene family were excluded. In a later analysis, approximately 590 highly shared, low-generation-probability nucleotide sequences were removed to address suspected cross-contamination and a sequencing artifact. For each public chain, a later analysis derived a clonal expansion index from normalized ranks of inferred template counts within each repertoire. A later analysis computed generation probabilities with a VDJ recombination model fitted to out-of-frame rearrangements, and checked the results against IGoR. Hypergeometric tests were used in a later analysis to score TCR-TCR, TCR-HLA and TCR-CMV co-occurrence, with a repertoire-size bias correction applied to the TCR pairs. To estimate false discovery rates, a later analysis permuted the HLA or CMV assignments 20 times. A later analysis grouped co-occurring TCRs with DBSCAN, adding TCRdist sequence similarity when clustering within HLA-allele-positive subsets. Repertoires with fewer than 30,000 or more than 120,000 public chains, plus five repertoires with anomalous nucleotide sharing, were excluded from co-occurrence clustering. TCRdb limited this immuneACCESS table to in-frame rearrangements with V and J called. A share of clones is missing; checked studies link under half to unresolved V genes, and the rest is unexplained. V and J calls and clone size follow that table, whereas D and trimming were derived from the DNA. In this sample the table shows approximately 110,000 clones, 15% of which occur a single time. The ten largest make up under 2.5% of the sample.

This clone has only a few counts. It has no known antigen specificity. Base qualities are not recorded, but no much larger clone differs from it by a single base. The receptor was derived from a woman under 30 in good health and CMV-seronegative. The rearranged segments are TRBV28 and TRBJ1-1; the D gene is possibly TRBD1, with 6 bases matching. The sample taken for sequencing was PBMCs. The sequenced DNA: TGTGCCAGCAGTTTATCGGGGGGCGAAACTGAAGCTTTCTTT. Protein translation: CASSLSGGETEAFF.